The source of this T cell receptor beta chain is a study of blood T cell repertoires in COVID-19. Overall study context: Researchers got acute and convalescent COVID-19 samples from the United States, Italy and Spain. In each case, the material was cDNA or gDNA derived from T cells, B-cell-depleted T cells, or PBMCs.

Original methodology: Reference gene primer amplification in the assay estimated nucleated cell counts. TCRdb's copy holds only in-frame clones and misses some; the assay was immunoSEQ multiplex PCR. V and J calls and clone size follow that table, whereas D and trimming were derived from the DNA. The sample has 300,000 to 400,000 clones; roughly nine tenths are singletons. V lost 2 bases, J lost 4 bases, and 6 bases stayed unmatched. The V gene's germline CDR1 is SGHAT and CDR2 FQNNGV. This CDR3 has 16 amino acids. This clonotype was sampled from a woman in her twenties or thirties with COVID-19, enrolled during active disease. The gene calls are TRBV11-2 and TRBJ1-2; 11 bases fit TRBD1. The sample taken for sequencing was peripheral blood. The CDR3, as DNA: TGTGCCAGCAGCTTACACGGACAGGGGGCGTTCTATGGCTACACCTTC. Residues: CASSLHGQGAFYGYTF.